The present entry profiles one T cell receptor (beta chain) with its context. This clonotype was seen many times. Its antigen target is currently unknown. The input lacks base qualities; no much larger clone sits a single base away. The Immunoverse kit was used to build TCR libraries from around 420 ng RNA, with molecular barcoded adaptors covering alpha/delta and beta/gamma chains. TCR library preparation was performed with the same RNA that was used for transcriptome sequencing. TCR libraries were sequenced on an Illumina HiSeq 4000 with 2 x 150 cycles. The study's own analysis went as follows. Using MiXCR, which included quality filtering and error correction, TCR reads were aligned to human V, D, J and C references and then assembled into CDR3 clonotypes. Clonotype counts and gene usage diversity were analyzed with the tcR package in R. For inspection of raw mapping reads, RNA-seq reads were mapped by STAR aligner version 2.5.3a onto GRCh37 of the human genome. To test how sequencing depth affected the clonotypes detected, IR-seq fastq files were randomly downsampled with Seqtk 1.3. Through fastp at Q25 and MiXCR, TCRdb rebuilt clones from the public reads, retaining in-frame beta chains. Each entry is one CDR3 protein sequence, shown with its most common DNA and genes. The V and J calls, along with clone size, are taken from TCRdb and not from the paper's own processing. The sample table shows 60,000 to 75,000 distinct CDR3 sequences, and about 19% are seen once. The ten largest clones capture roughly 10% of the sample.

The sample is drawn from a study of read filtering for tumor transcriptome and immune sequencing (dated by TCRdb to the early 2020s). A note on the overall study: The cohort consisted of approximately 17 male and over eleven female patients, with a mean age of about 64 years and an age range of roughly 40 to 85. By revised international staging, roughly 8 patients were R-ISS I, some 17 were R-ISS II and 6 or 7 were R-ISS III. TCR-region mapped reads per sample ranged from about 4 to 10.27 million with IR-seq versus only about 75 to 1,400 with RNA-seq. Whole-transcriptome libraries were prepared with the TruSeq RNA Access Library Prep Kit after DNase treatment. TCR repertoires obtained by targeted immune repertoire sequencing and by bulk whole-transcriptome sequencing performed on the same bone marrow samples were compared. A main aim was a read-filtering strategy for immune repertoire data, specifically whether clonotypes supported by a single read should be removed.

Each patient had bone marrow sampled at the time of active disease. Bone marrow mononuclear cells were isolated by Ficoll-Hypaque density gradient centrifugation. To remove myeloma plasma cells, the cells were labeled with CD138 magnetic microbeads on a MACS separator, and CD138-negative cells were then collected by negative selection. Flow cytometry with CD138 antibodies on an Attune NxT was used to check how pure the isolated cells were. Total RNA was extracted with TRIzol reagent and quantified with a NanoDrop spectrophotometer. For each patient, the CD138-negative bone marrow sample underwent paired RNA-seq and IR-seq. CDR1 and CDR2 were assigned from the germline V gene as SGHTA and FQGNSA. The CDR3 contains 14 residues, cysteine and phenylalanine counted. The only DNA kept is the CDR3, 42 bases in frame from the first base. V gives up 0 bases and J gives up 4 bases, and the segment between their germline ends measures 10 bases.

Points the paper makes about the study in general: The sorted CD138-negative fraction was a mixed bone marrow immune population, not purified T cells. Single-read clonotypes made up roughly 80% of clonotypes but about 3.5% of total reads in IR-seq, and 70% to 75% of clonotypes and approximately 45% of reads in RNA-seq. Compared with RNA-seq, IR-seq captured clonotypes at much greater depth and more reliably, and a smaller IR-seq throughput was enough to identify most of the shared clonotypes. The correlation between IR-seq and RNA-seq shared clonotype proportions rose when single-read clonotypes were removed.

Sequenced sample: a population of CD138-negative cells sorted from bone marrow. The sample's cell subset or site label is to be understood as: bone marrow mononuclear cells depleted of CD138+ plasma/myeloma cells by negative magnetic selection. The clonotype was recovered from a donor at least 40 years old with multiple myeloma. The rearranged chain carries TRBV7-2 and TRBJ2-7; possibly the D gene is TRBD1, per 5 matching bases. The nucleotide sequence is given as TGTGCCAGCAGCTTAGCCCCCAGGGCGTACGAGCAGTACTTC. Translated, it reads CASSLAPRAYEQYF.